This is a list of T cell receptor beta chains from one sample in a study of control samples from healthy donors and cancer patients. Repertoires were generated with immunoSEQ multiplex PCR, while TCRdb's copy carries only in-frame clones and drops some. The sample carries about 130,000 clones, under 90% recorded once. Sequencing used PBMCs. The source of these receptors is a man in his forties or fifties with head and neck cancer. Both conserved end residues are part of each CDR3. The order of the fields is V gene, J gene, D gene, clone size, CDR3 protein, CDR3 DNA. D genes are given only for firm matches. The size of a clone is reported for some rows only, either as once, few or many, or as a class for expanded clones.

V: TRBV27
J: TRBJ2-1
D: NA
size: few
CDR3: CASSFQGTYNEQFF
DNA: TGTGCCAGCAGTTTTCAGGGAACCTACAATGAGCAGTTCTTC

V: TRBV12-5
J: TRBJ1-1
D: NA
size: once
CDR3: CASGSEVGGQEAFF
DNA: TGTGCTAGTGGTTCCGAGGTTGGGGGACAAGAAGCTTTCTTT

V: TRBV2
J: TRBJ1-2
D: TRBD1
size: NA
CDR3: CATKKPRDYGQANYGYTF
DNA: TGTGCCACCAAAAAACCACGCGACTATGGACAGGCAAACTATGGCTACACCTTC

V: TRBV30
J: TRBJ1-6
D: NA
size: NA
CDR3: CAWSVNTAEPLHF
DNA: TGTGCCTGGAGTGTAAACACGGCTGAACCCCTCCACTTT

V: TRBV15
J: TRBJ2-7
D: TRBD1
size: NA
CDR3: CATSGQGRSYEQYF
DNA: TGTGCCACCTCTGGACAGGGGCGATCCTACGAGCAGTACTTC

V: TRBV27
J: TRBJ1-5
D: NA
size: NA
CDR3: CASGLSAPQHF
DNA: TGTGCCAGCGGATTATCAGCGCCCCAGCATTTT

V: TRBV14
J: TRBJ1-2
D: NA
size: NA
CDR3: CASSQVDSYGYTF
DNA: TGTGCCAGCAGCCAAGTGGACAGTTATGGCTACACCTTC

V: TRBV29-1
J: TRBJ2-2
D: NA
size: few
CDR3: CSVFLPGANTGELFF
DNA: TGCAGCGTTTTCCTGCCCGGGGCGAACACCGGGGAGCTGTTTTTT

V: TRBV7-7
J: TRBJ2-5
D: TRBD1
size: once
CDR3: CASSVDRGLKETQYF
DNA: TGTGCTAGCAGCGTAGACAGGGGGCTGAAAGAGACCCAGTACTTC

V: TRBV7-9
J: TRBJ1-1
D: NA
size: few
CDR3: CASSIPGLSEAFF
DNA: TGTGCCAGCAGCATACCGGGACTATCTGAAGCTTTCTTT

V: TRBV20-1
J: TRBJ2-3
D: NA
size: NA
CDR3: CSAMDTQYF
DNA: TGCAGTGCTATGGATACGCAGTATTTT

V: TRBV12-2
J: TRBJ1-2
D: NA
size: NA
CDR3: CASRAINRLNYGYTF
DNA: TGTGCAAGTCGAGCCATTAACAGGCTCAACTATGGCTACACCTTC

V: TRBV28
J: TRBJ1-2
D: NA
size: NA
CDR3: CASLEQGLDYGYTF
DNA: TGTGCCAGCTTGGAACAGGGTCTTGACTATGGCTACACCTTC

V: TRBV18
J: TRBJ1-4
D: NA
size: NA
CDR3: CASSPDRINEKLFF
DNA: TGTGCCAGCTCACCGGACAGAATAAATGAAAAACTGTTTTTT

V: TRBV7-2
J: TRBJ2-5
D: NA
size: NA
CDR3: CASSETRPETQYF
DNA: TGTGCCAGCAGCGAGACTAGGCCAGAGACCCAGTACTTC

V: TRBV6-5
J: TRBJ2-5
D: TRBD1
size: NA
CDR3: CASSYAGQGYQETQYF
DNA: TGTGCCAGCAGTTACGCGGGACAGGGGTACCAAGAGACCCAGTACTTC

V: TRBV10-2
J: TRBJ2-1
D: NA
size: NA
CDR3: CASSETRPDIYEQFF
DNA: TGCGCCAGCAGTGAAACCCGGCCCGACATATATGAGCAGTTCTTC

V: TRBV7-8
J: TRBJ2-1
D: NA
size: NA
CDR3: CASSPHISSYNEQFF
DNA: TGTGCCAGCAGCCCTCATATTAGCTCCTACAATGAGCAGTTCTTC

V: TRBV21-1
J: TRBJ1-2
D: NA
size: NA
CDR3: CASNKSDYGYTF
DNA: TGTGCCAGCAACAAGTCGGACTATGGCTACACCTTC

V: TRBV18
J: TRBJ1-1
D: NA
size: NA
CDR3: CASSESGTGTEAFF
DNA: TGTGCCAGCTCAGAATCAGGGACGGGGACTGAAGCTTTCTTT

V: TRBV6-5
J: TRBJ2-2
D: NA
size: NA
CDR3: CASGGIAGELFF
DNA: TGTGCCAGCGGGGGAATCGCCGGGGAGCTGTTTTTT

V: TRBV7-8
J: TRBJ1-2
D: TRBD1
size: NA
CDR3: CASSPDRAGYTF
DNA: TGTGCCAGCAGCCCCGACAGGGCCGGCTACACCTTC

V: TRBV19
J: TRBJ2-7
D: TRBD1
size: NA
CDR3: CASRSGQGHRGEQYF
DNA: TGTGCCAGTAGGTCGGGACAGGGGCATCGGGGCGAGCAGTACTTC

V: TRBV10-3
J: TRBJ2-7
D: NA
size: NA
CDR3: CATLRDISYEQYF
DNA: TGTGCCACCCTCCGGGACATCTCCTACGAGCAGTACTTC

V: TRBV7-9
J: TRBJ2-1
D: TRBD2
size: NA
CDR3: CASSRTSGDGNEQFF
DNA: TGTGCCAGCAGCCGTACTAGCGGGGACGGCAATGAGCAGTTCTTC

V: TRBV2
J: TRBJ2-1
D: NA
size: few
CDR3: CASKIRHIAGASSYNEQFF
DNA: TGTGCCAGCAAAATACGCCACATCGCGGGCGCGAGCTCCTACAATGAGCAGTTCTTC

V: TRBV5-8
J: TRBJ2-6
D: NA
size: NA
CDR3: CASSFEGGPSGANVLTF
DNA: TGTGCCAGCAGCTTCGAAGGGGGTCCCTCTGGGGCCAACGTCCTGACTTTC

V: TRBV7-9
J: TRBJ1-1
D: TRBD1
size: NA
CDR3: CASSPRTGEFVRDTEAFF
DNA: TGTGCCAGCAGCCCCCGGACAGGGGAGTTTGTTCGGGACACTGAAGCTTTCTTT

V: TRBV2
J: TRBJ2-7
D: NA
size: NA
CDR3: CASSPWDTGSYEQYF
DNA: TGTGCCAGCAGTCCCTGGGACACTGGATCCTACGAGCAGTACTTC

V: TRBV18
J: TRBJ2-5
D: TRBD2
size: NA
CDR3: CASSPPGLAETQYF
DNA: TGTGCCAGCTCACCACCGGGACTAGCTGAGACCCAGTACTTC

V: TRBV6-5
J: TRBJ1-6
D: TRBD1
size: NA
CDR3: CASSYGWTGNSPLHF
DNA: TGTGCCAGCAGTTACGGCTGGACAGGGAATTCACCCCTCCACTTT

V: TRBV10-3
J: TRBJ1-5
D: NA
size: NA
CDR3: CAISESGRGSNQPQHF
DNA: TGTGCCATCAGTGAGTCTGGCAGAGGAAGCAATCAGCCCCAGCATTTT

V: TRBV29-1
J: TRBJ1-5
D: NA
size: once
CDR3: CSVAIQEGVGQPQHF
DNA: TGCAGCGTCGCGATTCAGGAGGGTGTAGGTCAGCCCCAGCATTTT

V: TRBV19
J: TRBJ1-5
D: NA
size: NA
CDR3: CASSSQGNQPQHF
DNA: TGTGCCAGTAGTAGTCAGGGCAATCAGCCCCAGCATTTT

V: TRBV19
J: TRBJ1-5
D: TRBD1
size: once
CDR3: CASSITGGAGQPQHF
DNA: TGTGCCAGTAGTATTACAGGGGGCGCAGGACAGCCCCAGCATTTT

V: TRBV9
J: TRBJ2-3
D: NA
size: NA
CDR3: CASTLTPGATNTDTQYF
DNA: TGTGCCAGCACCCTGACCCCGGGGGCCACGAACACAGATACGCAGTATTTT

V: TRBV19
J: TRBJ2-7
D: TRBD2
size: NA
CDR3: CASSLGLKREVPYEQYF
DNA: TGTGCCAGTAGTCTAGGACTAAAGCGGGAGGTACCCTACGAGCAGTACTTC

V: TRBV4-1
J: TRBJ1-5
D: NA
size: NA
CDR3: CASRLGHPSNQPQHF
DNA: TGCGCCAGCAGGCTAGGACACCCTAGCAATCAGCCCCAGCATTTT

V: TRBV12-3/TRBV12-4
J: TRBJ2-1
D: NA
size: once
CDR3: CASSFDREQFF
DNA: TGTGCCAGCAGTTTTGACAGGGAGCAGTTCTTC

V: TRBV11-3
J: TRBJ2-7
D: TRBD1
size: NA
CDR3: CASSPGDSREQYF
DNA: TGTGCCAGCAGCCCAGGGGACAGCCGCGAGCAGTACTTC

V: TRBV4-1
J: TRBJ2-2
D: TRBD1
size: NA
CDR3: CASSPLLLDRGKNYNTGELFF
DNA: TGCGCCAGCAGCCCCCTCTTACTCGACAGGGGAAAAAATTATAACACCGGGGAGCTGTTTTTT

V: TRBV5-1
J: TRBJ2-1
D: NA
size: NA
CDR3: CASSLATAREQFF
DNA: TGCGCCAGCAGCTTGGCGACTGCCCGTGAGCAGTTCTTC

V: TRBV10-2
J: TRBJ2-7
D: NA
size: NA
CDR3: CASRNRDGSSYEQYF
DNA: TGCGCCAGCAGAAACCGGGACGGCAGCTCCTACGAGCAGTACTTC

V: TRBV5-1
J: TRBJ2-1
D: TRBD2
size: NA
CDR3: CASSQGTSGYGTEQFF
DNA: TGCGCCAGCAGCCAGGGAACTAGCGGATATGGTACTGAGCAGTTCTTC

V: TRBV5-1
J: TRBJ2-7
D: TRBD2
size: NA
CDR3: CASSLGLAGEQYF
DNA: TGCGCCAGCAGCTTGGGACTAGCGGGAGAGCAGTACTTC

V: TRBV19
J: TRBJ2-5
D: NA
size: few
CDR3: CASSPRTLRLETQYF
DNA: TGTGCCAGTAGTCCTCGGACTCTCAGGCTGGAGACCCAGTACTTC

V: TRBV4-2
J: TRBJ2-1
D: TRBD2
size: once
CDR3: CASSQGSSGYINEQFF
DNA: TGTGCCAGCAGCCAAGGATCTAGCGGGTATATAAATGAGCAGTTCTTC

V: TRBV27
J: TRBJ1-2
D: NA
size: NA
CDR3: CASSSWSYQGYTF
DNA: TGTGCCAGCAGTTCATGGTCCTACCAAGGCTACACCTTC

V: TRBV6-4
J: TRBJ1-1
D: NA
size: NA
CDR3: CASSAWANTEAFF
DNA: TGTGCCAGCAGTGCTTGGGCCAACACTGAAGCTTTCTTT

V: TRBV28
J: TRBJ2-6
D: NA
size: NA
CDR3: CASRIAGTSSGANVLTF
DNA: TGTGCCAGCAGGATCGCCGGGACATCCTCTGGGGCCAACGTCCTGACTTTC

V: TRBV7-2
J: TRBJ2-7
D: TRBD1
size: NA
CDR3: CASRLGQGRFYEQCF
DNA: TGTGCCAGCAGATTAGGACAGGGGAGATTCTACGAGCAGTGCTTC

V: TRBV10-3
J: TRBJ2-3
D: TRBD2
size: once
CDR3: CASRLAASTDTQYF
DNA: TGTGCCTCAAGACTAGCGGCAAGCACAGATACGCAGTATTTT

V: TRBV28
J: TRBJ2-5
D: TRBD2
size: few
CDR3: CASSWEGNQETQYF
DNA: TGTGCCAGCAGTTGGGAGGGCAACCAAGAGACCCAGTACTTC

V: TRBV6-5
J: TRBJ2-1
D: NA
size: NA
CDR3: CASSYSDSDNEQFF
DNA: TGTGCCAGCAGTTATTCCGACTCAGACAATGAGCAGTTCTTC

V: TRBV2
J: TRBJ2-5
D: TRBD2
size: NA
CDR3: CASQLAGGQETQYF
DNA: TGTGCCAGCCAACTAGCGGGGGGCCAAGAGACCCAGTACTTC

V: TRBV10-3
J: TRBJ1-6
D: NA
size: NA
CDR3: CAITEGGANSPLHF
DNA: TGTGCCATCACCGAAGGAGGGGCAAACTCACCCCTCCACTTT

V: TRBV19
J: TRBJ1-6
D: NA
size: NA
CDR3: CASSLQSSYNSPLHF
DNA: TGTGCCAGTAGTTTACAGAGCTCCTATAATTCACCCCTCCACTTT